This note documents a single T cell receptor (beta chain) sequence. What it binds is not known. Clones were sequenced by immunoSEQ multiplex PCR, and TCRdb holds only the in-frame ones, with some missing. The sample includes about 65,000 clones, approximately 90% of them seen just once. The source of the sample is a study of OX40 agonist ivuxolimab in advanced cancers. Overall study context: The study enrolled dose-escalation patients with hepatocellular carcinoma, melanoma, renal cell or head and neck cancer. Of the participants, about 40% had some prior anti-PD-1, anti-PD-L1 or anti-CTLA-4 therapy, which was allowed. The study, taken as a whole, reports: Average numbers of expanded clones were greater in CD8+ T cells than in CD4+.

With autoimmune disease history or systemic immunosuppression, patients were excluded. The sequence derives from an adult with an advanced solid tumor such as melanoma, head and neck, liver or kidney cancer. Sample: CD4+ or CD8+ T cells sorted from blood, taken in a trial of the OX40 agonist ivuxolimab.

The CDR3 coding sequence is TGTGCCAGCAGCGACGCAGACCGATACCGCACAGATACGCAGTATTTT. Its translation: CASSDADRYRTDTQYF. This chain joins TRBV28 and TRBJ2-3, with no clear D. V lost 6 bases and J lost 1, with 17 bases in between. Germline V gene sequence: CDR1 MDHEN, CDR2 SYDVKM. CDR3 length: 16 residues.